Below are 23 T cell receptor beta chains sequenced from a single sample in a study of T cell responses to AZD1222 COVID-19 vaccine. Assay used: immunoSEQ multiplex PCR; TCRdb lists only in-frame clones, some missing. Among 25,000 to 35,000 clones listed, 89% were seen once. Source: peripheral blood, taken on day 0 of AZD1222 vaccination. The receptors come from an adult in good health.

The CDR3, as DNA: TGTGCCAGCAGGACAGAGACAGGAGTGGGTGAAAAACTGTTTTTT. The encoded protein is CASRTETGVGEKLFF. This chain connects TRBV5-6 to TRBJ1-4, with D perhaps TRBD1 (6 bases). V lost 5 bases and J 7 bases, leaving 18 bases between the germline ends. The CDR3 runs 15 residues. From germline, CDR1 is SGHDT and CDR2 YYEEEE.

The rearrangement joins TRBV4-3 to TRBJ2-7, with 11 bases lining up with TRBD2. This CDR3 contains 18 residues. Germline CDR1 is LGHNA and CDR2 is YSLEER. Trimming removed 1 base from V and 3 bases from J; junction bases left unmatched: 11. The CDR3 region has the DNA TGCGCCAGCAGCCAAGTGGCCCTAGCGGGAGGAAACTTCTACGAGCAGTACTTC. As protein: CASSQVALAGGNFYEQYF.

This chain joins TRBV12-3 or TRBV12-4 and TRBJ2-3, with D perhaps TRBD2 (5 bases). CDR3 length: 12 residues. The V end was cut by 3 bases, the J end by 6 bases, with 7 bases between. The CDR3 protein is CASSFRRDTQYF. CDR3 DNA sequence: TGTGCCAGCAGTTTTCGGAGGGATACGCAGTATTTT.

The rearrangement joins TRBV15 to TRBJ2-1; TRBD2 aligns across 9 bases. After removal of 3 bases from V and 2 bases from J, the junction contained 5 bases not matched to a gene. This CDR3 contains 16 residues. The germline V gene encodes CDR1 LNHNV and CDR2 YYDKDF (reference sequence). CDR3 DNA: TGTGCCACCAGCAGGGGGCGGGAGGGAGCCTACAATGAGCAGTTCTTC. This sequence encodes CATSRGREGAYNEQFF.

The chain has TRBV6-2 or TRBV6-3 and TRBJ2-7; perhaps TRBD2 as D (7 bases). The germline V gene encodes CDR1 MNHEY and CDR2 SVGEGT. The CDR3 consists of 16 residues. The V end lost 6 bases, the J end lost 3 bases, and 21 bases lay between the germline ends. The CDR3 DNA follows: TGTGCCAGCAGCCTCCTGGGGGCGGGAGATGTCTACGAGCAGTACTTC. This codes for CASSLLGAGDVYEQYF.

The gene calls are TRBV5-1 and TRBJ2-3, with 7 bases matching TRBD2. The V gene end was trimmed by 4 bases and the J gene end by 4 bases; junction bases not matched to a gene: 3. CDR1 and CDR2 from the germline V gene are SGHRS and YFSETQ. There are 13 residues in the CDR3. In nucleotides, the CDR3 is TGCGCCAGCAGCCTTGGGAGGGCAGATACGCAGTATTTT. This gives the protein CASSLGRADTQYF.

This chain uses TRBV5-1 with TRBJ1-1; D is ambiguous. The germline V gene has CDR1 SGHRS and CDR2 YFSETQ. V lost 0 bases and J lost 4, with 16 bases in between. The CDR3 has 16 amino acids. CDR3 in amino acids: CASSLDAQGGSTEAFF. The CDR3 DNA is TGCGCCAGCAGCTTGGACGCCCAAGGCGGGTCCACTGAAGCTTTCTTT.

V is TRBV18 and J is TRBJ1-1; tentative D call: TRBD1 (5 bases). Trimming left V 7 bases short and J 1 base short, with 10 bases between. The CDR3 loop spans 13 amino acids. CDR1 and CDR2 from the germline V gene are KGHSH and LQKENI. This chain's CDR3 is CASFYRQNTEAFF. The CDR3 nucleotides are TGTGCCAGCTTCTACAGGCAGAACACTGAAGCTTTCTTT.

This chain connects TRBV30 to TRBJ1-4, with D perhaps matching TRBD1 (5 bases). The CDR3 is made up of 13 amino acids. Germline V gene lookup returns CDR1 GTSNPN and CDR2 SVGIG (reference sequence). V dropped 2 bases and J dropped 5 bases, with 9 bases sitting between them. The CDR3 is CAWSLGPNEKLFF. The CDR3 coding sequence is TGTGCCTGGAGTCTGGGACCCAATGAAAAACTGTTTTTT.

The chain combines TRBV1 with TRBJ2-7. TRBV1 is assigned pseudogene status. The CDR3 is 17 amino acids. The CDR3 coding sequence is TGCACCAGCAGCCAAGTGAGCGAGAGAGAGGACCCCTACGAGCAGTACTTC. Translated: CTSSQVSEREDPYEQYF.

The J gene is TRBJ2-6, the V gene TRBV5-1, with D perhaps TRBD1 or TRBD2 (5 bases each). Germline V gene lookup returns CDR1 SGHRS and CDR2 YFSETQ. The CDR3 is 14 amino acids. V was trimmed by 5 bases and J by 1 base, leaving 7 bases between them. The CDR3 reads CASRRGSGANVLTF. The CDR3 bases are TGCGCCAGCAGGAGGGGATCTGGGGCCAACGTCCTGACTTTC.

This sequence joins TRBV5-4 and TRBJ2-7; tentatively, D is TRBD2 (6 bases). Germline V CDR1 and CDR2: SGHNT, YYREEE (reference sequence). V lost 1 base and J 5 bases, leaving 16 bases between the germline ends. This CDR3 has 15 residues. The CDR3 nucleotides are TGTGCCAGCAGCTTGCGCTCCCCGGGAGTAAACGAGCAGTACTTC. This sequence encodes CASSLRSPGVNEQYF.

The V and J genes are TRBV29-1 and TRBJ1-2; D unresolved. Germline V CDR1 and CDR2: SQVTM, ANQGSEA. The CDR3 consists of 12 residues. Trimming cost V 4 bases and J 5 bases, with 11 bases left between them. Written as DNA, the CDR3 is TGCAGCGTTGTACCCAAGTGGTATGGCTACACCTTC. As protein: CSVVPKWYGYTF.

The chain carries TRBV19 and TRBJ2-3, with 11 bases that match TRBD2. CDR1 LNHDA and CDR2 SQIVND come from the germline V gene (reference sequence). The CDR3 covers 13 residues. This chain's CDR3 is CACMASGRDTQYF. CDR3 nucleotides: TGTGCGTGTATGGCTAGCGGGAGGGATACGCAGTATTTT.

The chain joins TRBV19 to TRBJ1-3; maybe TRBD1 (5 bases). Germline CDR1 is LNHDA and CDR2 is SQIVND (reference sequence). V was shortened by 7 bases and J by 4 bases, with 14 bases between the two germline ends. CDR3 size: 14 residues. In nucleotides, the CDR3 is TGTGCCAGTACCCGGGGCGCGGAAGGAAACACCATATATTTT. This encodes CASTRGAEGNTIYF.

This chain connects TRBV10-3 to TRBJ1-2; D is ambiguous. Germline lookup yields CDR1 ENHRY and CDR2 SYGVKD. V was pared by 4 bases and J by 5 bases, with 14 bases between. The CDR3 has 14 residues. CDR3 bases: TGTGCCATCAGTGGAGGCGACATTTATTATGGCTACACCTTC. This gives the protein CAISGGDIYYGYTF.

This clone was recorded once. The V gene is TRBV2, the J gene TRBJ1-2, with a weak D call TRBD1 (5 bases). In germline, CDR1 is SNHLY, CDR2 FYNNEI. The germline V and J ends were trimmed by 7 bases and 5 bases, with 23 bases remaining between them. CDR3 length: 16 amino acids. The CDR3 sequence is CASTLLDPGIGYGYTF. The CDR3 DNA is TGTGCCAGCACTCTTCTCGACCCAGGGATAGGATATGGCTACACCTTC.

The CDR3, as DNA: TGCGCCAGCAGCTCATTGACGGAAAGCTCTGGGGCCAACGTCCTGACTTTC. This encodes CASSSLTESSGANVLTF. The chain employs TRBV5-1 and TRBJ2-6; no definite D call. The CDR3 length is 17 residues. Trimming took off 3 bases at V and 0 bases at J, with 13 bases between the two ends. Per the germline V gene, CDR1 is SGHRS and CDR2 is YFSETQ. The full variable domain, rest sourced from reference TRBV5-1 and TRBJ2-6, is KAGVTQTPRYLIKTRGQQVTLSCSPISGHRSVSWYQQTPGQGLQFLFEYFSETQRNKGNFPGRFSGRQFSNSRSEMNVSTLELGDSALYLCASSSLTESSGANVLTFGAGSRLTVL.

The rearrangement links TRBV4-1 to TRBJ2-1; 9 nucleotides match TRBD2. This CDR3 has 19 amino acids. The J segment lost 9 bases and the V segment lost 1 base, leaving 19 bases of the junction unmatched. Germline V gene data show CDR1 as MGHRA and CDR2 as YSYEKL. CDR3 sequence (DNA): TGCGCCAGCAGCCAAGTCGGGCTAGCGGGGATACGAGTAGTGATTGAGCAGTTCTTC. This codes for CASSQVGLAGIRVVIEQFF.

The genes are TRBV19 and TRBJ2-4; D might be TRBD1 (6 bases). There are 15 residues in the CDR3. Germline V gene lookup returns CDR1 LNHDA and CDR2 SQIVND (reference sequence). Trimming removed 9 bases from V and 3 bases from J, with 18 bases in between. As DNA, the CDR3 is TGTGCCAGCCAGGGTGGGGGCTTCGGCAAAAACATTCAGTACTTC. Amino acid sequence: CASQGGGFGKNIQYF. Variable domain in full (rest from reference TRBV19 and TRBJ2-4): DGGITQSPKYLFRKEGQNVTLSCEQNLNHDAMYWYRQDPGQGLRLIYYSQIVNDFQKGDIAEGYSVSREKKESFPLTVTSAQKNPTAFYLCASQGGGFGKNIQYFGAGTRLSVL.

The chain uses TRBV3-1 (or the pseudogene TRBV3-2) and TRBJ1-1, with 10 bases aligning to TRBD1. Germline V CDR1 and CDR2: LGHDT, YNNKEL (reference sequence). This CDR3 contains 14 residues. V lost 4 bases and J lost 6; bases outside the gene matches: 5. CDR3 region: CASSPGQGWPEAFF. The CDR3 DNA follows: TGTGCCAGCAGCCCGGGACAGGGGTGGCCTGAAGCTTTCTTT.

The chain has TRBV27 and TRBJ2-7; 7 bases match TRBD2. V lost 5 bases, J lost 2 bases, and 12 bases stayed unmatched. Per germline, CDR1 MNHEY and CDR2 SMNVEV (reference sequence). CDR3 size: 16 residues. CDR3 nucleotides: TGTGCCAGCAGTCTCCAACTAGCGCCTCCGACCTACGAGCAGTACTTC. Amino acids: CASSLQLAPPTYEQYF.

The chain carries TRBV7-9 and TRBJ2-3, with D unresolved. The CDR3 totals 11 residues. Per the germline V gene, CDR1 is SEHNR and CDR2 is FQNEAQ (reference sequence). The ends were cut back, 11 bases at V and 4 bases at J, with 10 bases in the middle. CDR3 nucleotides: TGTGCCCTGAAGATGGCAGATACGCAGTATTTT. Protein: CALKMADTQYF. Full variable domain (remainder filled in from reference TRBV7-9 and TRBJ2-3): DTGVSQNPRHKITKRGQNVTFRCDPISEHNRLYWYRQTLGQGPEFLTYFQNEAQLEKSRLLSDRFSAERPKGSFSTLEIQRTEQGDSAMYLCALKMADTQYFGPGTRLTVL.